These 27 T cell receptor beta chains share one sample of origin, sequenced in a study of T cell clones after liver transplantation. Only in-frame clones appear in the TCRdb table, and some are missing; sequencing was by immunoSEQ multiplex PCR. Among 40,000 to 65,000 clones, less than 85% were seen once, and the ten largest hold roughly 8%. The sample in question was CD4+ T cells from blood, obtained before liver transplant. The receptor source for this set is a human donor who received a liver transplant.

The gene calls are TRBV5-1 and TRBJ1-2, with TRBD1 matching 9 bases. Germline CDR1 SGHRS, CDR2 YFSETQ. With V trimmed by 0 bases and J by 10 bases, 10 bases remained unmatched. The CDR3 runs to 15 residues. CDR3 sequence: CASSLVGGQGSLYTF. DNA for the CDR3: TGCGCCAGCAGCTTGGTGGGGGGACAGGGTAGTCTCTACACCTTC.

In DNA form, the CDR3 reads TGCGCCAGCCGCCGGGACAGGGTGTATGAGCAGTTCTTC. Protein product: CASRRDRVYEQFF. This sequence joins TRBV5-1 and TRBJ2-1; 9 nucleotides align to TRBD1. Germline trimming cut 7 bases from V and 8 bases from J; bases unmatched to any gene: 7. Germline V gene data show CDR1 as SGHRS and CDR2 as YFSETQ. The CDR3 totals 13 residues.

The chain couples TRBV19 to TRBJ1-1; D gene uncertain. CDR1 is LNHDA, CDR2 SQIVND, per germline (reference sequence). Trimming pared 6 bases from V and 2 bases from J, leaving 10 bases between. CDR3 length equals 13 residues. CDR3 sequence reads: CASSPNSNTEAFF. CDR3 DNA: TGTGCCAGTAGCCCAAACAGTAACACTGAAGCTTTCTTT.

The chain is built from TRBV5-1 and TRBJ1-2; no definite D call. V lost 3 bases, J lost 1 base, and 13 bases lay in between. Germline loops: CDR1 SGHRS, CDR2 YFSETQ. The CDR3 loop spans 15 amino acids. The CDR3 protein is CASSWDPVGNYGYTF. DNA for the CDR3: TGCGCCAGCAGCTGGGATCCCGTGGGTAACTATGGCTACACCTTC.

The J gene is TRBJ2-1, the V gene TRBV14; the D is unclear. The germline V gene has CDR1 SGHDN and CDR2 FVKESK. This CDR3 region has 15 residues. Trimming pared 2 bases from V and 0 bases from J, leaving 8 bases between. The CDR3 nucleotides read TGTGCCAGCAGCCAACCCGGCGGCTCCTACAATGAGCAGTTCTTC. Residues: CASSQPGGSYNEQFF. The variable domain in full, with the rest retrieved from reference TRBV14 and TRBJ2-1, is EAGVTQFPSHSVIEKGQTVTLRCDPISGHDNLYWYRRVMGKEIKFLLHFVKESKQDESGMPNNRFLAERTGGTYSTLKVQPAELEDSGVYFCASSQPGGSYNEQFFGPGTRLTVL.

The J gene is TRBJ1-2, the V gene TRBV19; D is possibly TRBD1 (6 bases). The ends were cut back, 0 bases at V and 5 bases at J, with 13 bases in the middle. CDR3 size: 15 residues. The germline gives CDR1 LNHDA, CDR2 SQIVND (reference sequence). CDR3 amino acids: CASSIEWTAPYGYTF. The CDR3 bases are TGTGCCAGTAGTATAGAATGGACAGCGCCTTATGGCTACACCTTC.

This clone was seen a few times. V gene TRBV27 combines with J gene TRBJ2-3, with 14 nucleotides matching TRBD2. This CDR3 region has 16 residues. Germline assignment: CDR1 MNHEY and CDR2 SMNVEV (reference sequence). V trimming: 5 bases; J trimming: 7 bases; junction bases outside the gene matches: 8. Here the CDR3 reads CASSRPGLAGAYTQYF. DNA of the CDR3: TGTGCCAGCAGTCGTCCGGGACTAGCGGGAGCTTATACGCAGTATTTT.

This clone occurred a few times. V is TRBV4-2 and J is TRBJ1-1, with D possibly being TRBD1 (6 bases). The CDR3 is made up of 16 amino acids. Trimming removed 4 bases at V and 4 bases at J, with 19 bases between. The germline V gene encodes CDR1 LGHNA and CDR2 YNFKEQ. CDR3 DNA: TGTGCCAGCAGCCTTCCCTTACTTACAGGGACCACTGAAGCTTTCTTT. The encoded protein is CASSLPLLTGTTEAFF.

The rearrangement joins TRBV13 to TRBJ1-2; no firm D call. Germline V gives CDR1 PRHDT, CDR2 FYEKMQ (reference sequence). The V end lost 5 bases, the J end lost 9 bases, and 13 bases lay between the germline ends. The CDR3 loop spans 12 amino acids. CDR3 in amino acids: CASSLPSRSYTF. In DNA, the CDR3 is TGTGCCAGCAGCCTTCCGTCCCGTAGCTACACCTTC. The complete variable domain, with remaining parts taken from reference TRBV13 and TRBJ1-2, reads AAGVIQSPRHLIKEKRETATLKCYPIPRHDTVYWYQQGPGQDPQFLISFYEKMQSDKGSIPDRFSAQQFSDYHSELNMSSLELGDSALYFCASSLPSRSYTFGSGTRLTVV.

The J gene is TRBJ2-3, the V gene TRBV7-2; D unresolved. V lost 1 base, J lost 6 bases, and 8 bases lay in between. Germline V gives CDR1 SGHTA, CDR2 FQGNSA. This CDR3 has 13 residues. CDR3: CASSLGNSDTQYF. CDR3 in DNA: TGTGCCAGCAGCTTAGGCAACTCCGATACGCAGTATTTT.

The chain uses TRBV6-1 and TRBJ2-1; TRBD2 matches at 9 bases. This CDR3 spans 15 amino acids. The junction had 7 bases not matched to a gene; V was cut back by 10 bases and J by 0 bases. Germline V gives CDR1 MNHNS, CDR2 SASEGT. Here the CDR3 DNA reads TGTGCCACCATAGCGGGGGAGAGCTCCTACAATGAGCAGTTCTTC. Encoded protein: CATIAGESSYNEQFF.

This chain joins TRBV5-6 and TRBJ2-7; D may be TRBD1 or TRBD2 (5 bases each). The CDR3 is 15 amino acids. V dropped 1 base and J dropped 1 base, with 12 bases sitting between them. The germline V gene has CDR1 SGHDT and CDR2 YYEEEE. CDR3 sequence: CASSLLLGVSYEQYF. The CDR3 DNA reads as TGTGCCAGCAGCTTGTTATTGGGGGTGTCCTACGAGCAGTACTTC.

This clone has more than one count but fewer than ten. The genes are TRBV13 and TRBJ2-2; D is undetermined. V lost 3 bases, J lost 1 base, and 12 bases lay in between. The CDR3 length is 16 residues. Germline V CDR1 and CDR2: PRHDT, FYEKMQ (reference sequence). The CDR3 loop is CASSLRRPQNTGELFF. Here the CDR3 DNA reads TGTGCCAGCAGCTTGCGGAGACCACAGAACACCGGGGAGCTGTTTTTT.

The chain is built from TRBV19 and TRBJ2-2; 10 bases are a match to TRBD2. Trimming cost V 5 bases and J 10 bases; bases outside gene matches: 10. The CDR3 length is 15 residues. CDR1 is LNHDA, CDR2 SQIVND, per germline (reference sequence). The CDR3 coding sequence is TGTGCCAGTAGTTTGGGTCGAGCGGGGGGGAAGGAGCTGTTTTTT. It specifies CASSLGRAGGKELFF.

The J gene is TRBJ2-3, the V gene TRBV29-1; D ambiguous. The CDR3 consists of 13 residues. Per germline, CDR1 SQVTM and CDR2 ANQGSEA. Trimming pared 4 bases from V and 5 bases from J, leaving 13 bases between. CDR3 in DNA: TGCAGCGTTGTGGGCTCAACCATAGATACGCAGTATTTT. It yields the protein CSVVGSTIDTQYF.

V gene TRBV4-1 combines with J gene TRBJ2-7; D is possibly TRBD2 (6 bases). Trimming removed 4 bases from V and 7 bases from J, with 17 bases in between. Germline V lookup: CDR1 MGHRA, CDR2 YSYEKL. The CDR3 contains 14 residues. Here the CDR3 reads CASSPREGGFEQYF. The CDR3 DNA is TGCGCCAGCAGCCCCAGGGAAGGAGGGTTTGAGCAGTACTTC.

V and J are TRBV4-1 and TRBJ1-1; D might be TRBD1 (5 bases). CDR1 MGHRA and CDR2 YSYEKL come from the germline V gene. This CDR3 region has 15 residues. The V and J ends lost 4 bases and 6 bases respectively, with 18 bases between them. The CDR3 loop reads CASSRGWQSLSEAFF. In DNA form, the CDR3 reads TGCGCCAGCAGCCGGGGCTGGCAGAGTCTATCTGAAGCTTTCTTT.

The V and J genes are TRBV6-5 and TRBJ2-3; D uncertain. Germline values: CDR1 MNHEY, CDR2 SVGAGI. V dropped 5 bases and J dropped 6 bases, with 9 bases sitting between them. This CDR3 is 12 amino acids long. DNA of the CDR3: TGTGCCAGCAGTCAGCTCGGGGATACGCAGTATTTT. It yields the protein CASSQLGDTQYF.

The rearrangement joins TRBV27 to TRBJ2-6, with TRBD2 as a possible D gene (6 bases). Trimming pared 11 bases from V and 4 bases from J, leaving 24 bases between. This CDR3 has 17 residues. Germline assignment: CDR1 MNHEY and CDR2 SMNVEV (reference sequence). CDR3 DNA: TGTGCCCTTCGGTACGGCAGCGGGCGTGAGGGGGCCAACGTCCTGACTTTC. Its protein product is CALRYGSGREGANVLTF.

The CDR3 spells CASSLTRSPYNEQFF. DNA for the CDR3: TGTGCCAGCAGCTTAACCAGGAGCCCCTACAATGAGCAGTTCTTC. V usage is TRBV7-2 and J usage is TRBJ2-1; no clear D gene. Germline CDR1 SGHTA, CDR2 FQGNSA. The CDR3 extends over 15 amino acids. With 2 bases removed from V and 2 bases from J, the gap between germline ends came to 10 bases.

The chain joins TRBV11-3 to TRBJ1-5; D is possibly TRBD1 (6 bases). V gave up 11 bases and J gave up 5 bases, with 16 bases separating them. The V gene's germline CDR1 is SGHNT and CDR2 YENEEA. There are 13 residues in the CDR3. In DNA form, the CDR3 reads TGTGCCGGAGGGGGAACCTACTATCAGCCCCAGCATTTT. Translation gives CAGGGTYYQPQHF.

In its sample, this clone was seen once. This chain uses TRBV12-5 with TRBJ2-3; 8 bases fit TRBD2. V lost 4 bases and J lost 3; bases outside the gene matches: 6. The CDR3 is made up of 15 amino acids. CDR1 LGHNT and CDR2 FRNRAP come from the germline V gene. This CDR3 is CASGSRGLGTDTQYF. CDR3 sequence (DNA): TGTGCTAGTGGTTCGCGGGGACTAGGGACAGATACGCAGTATTTT. Based on the CDR3 plus reference TRBV12-5 and TRBJ2-3, the full variable domain is DARVTQTPRHKVTEMGQEVTMRCQPILGHNTVFWYRQTMMQGLELLAYFRNRAPLDDSGMPKDRFSAEMPDATLATLKIQPSEPRDSAVYFCASGSRGLGTDTQYFGPGTRLTVL.

The chain has TRBV19 and TRBJ2-7; D gene unclear. Germline V gene sequence: CDR1 LNHDA, CDR2 SQIVND (reference sequence). CDR3 length: 13 amino acids. The V end lost 0 bases, the J end lost 9 bases, and 12 bases lay between the germline ends. Written as DNA, the CDR3 is TGTGCCAGTAGTATAGACTGGGGAAATGGGCAGTACTTC. It codes for CASSIDWGNGQYF.

This clone is judged medium-sized. This rearrangement joins TRBV7-6 to TRBJ2-5, with TRBD2 identical over 11 bases. Germline V gene data show CDR1 as SGHVS and CDR2 as FNYEAQ. The CDR3 is 17 residues long. The trim removed 4 bases at V and 7 bases at J, leaving 14 bases unmatched. CDR3 in amino acids: CASSSTLAGGSGGTQYF. The CDR3 nucleotides read TGTGCCAGCAGCTCAACTCTAGCGGGGGGTTCCGGTGGGACCCAGTACTTC.

The chain combines TRBV6-5 with TRBJ2-2; D is possibly TRBD1 (5 bases). The CDR3 contains 13 residues. The V end lost 6 bases, the J end lost 3 bases, and 8 bases lay between the germline ends. Germline CDR1 reads MNHEY; CDR2 reads SVGAGI. The CDR3, as DNA: TGTGCCAGCAGCCCAGGGTACACCGGGGAGCTGTTTTTT. Its translation is CASSPGYTGELFF.

The chain links TRBV11-3 to TRBJ2-3; maybe TRBD2 (7 bases). Trimming pared 3 bases from V and 3 bases from J, leaving 10 bases between. This CDR3 has 14 amino acids. The germline CDR1 and CDR2 sequences are SGHNT and YENEEA. The CDR3 is CASSLAGATDTQYF. The CDR3 nucleotides read TGTGCCAGCAGCTTGGCGGGGGCAACAGATACGCAGTATTTT.

V and J are TRBV11-2 and TRBJ2-5, with 9 bases that match TRBD2. Germline V gene sequence: CDR1 SGHAT, CDR2 FQNNGV. The CDR3 runs to 14 residues. V shed 5 bases, J shed 4 bases, and the junction held 5 bases outside the gene matches. In nucleotides, the CDR3 is TGTGCCAGCAGCCCAGGGACTAGCTTAGAGACCCAGTACTTC. Amino acid sequence: CASSPGTSLETQYF.